This TCR beta chain is from a study of cytomegalovirus exposure and HLA in healthy donors. The study's findings and limits: Specific recognition of CMV antigens was confirmed in vitro for a few chains (all CMV-associated). Later genetic work tied a missense DCLRE1C variant to beta-chain V and J trimming.

This PCR relied on a set of 60 Vbeta primers and 13 Jbeta primers. Original analysis: In a later analysis, roughly 11 million of approximately 86 million unique beta chains occurred in at least two donors. Some clones are missing from TCRdb's copy, which holds only in-frame ones; the method was immunoSEQ multiplex PCR. The D gene and trimming were derived from the DNA, and the V and J assignments and clone size from that table. This sample has roughly 170,000 clones; approximately 85% occur once, and the top ten carry under 5%. The CDR3 runs 15 residues. Trimming shortened V by 1 base and J by 2 bases, and 11 bases separated the two germline ends. CDR1 MGHRA and CDR2 YSYEKL come from the germline V gene. In the case of this clone: What it recognizes is unknown.

Sequences were obtained from PBMCs. The chain joins TRBV4-1 to TRBJ1-2; possible D gene TRBD1, 6 bases. The sequence was obtained from a girl aged 5 to 17 in good health and CMV-seropositive. CDR3 residues: CASSQVYRVNYGYTF. DNA of the CDR3: TGCGCCAGCAGCCAAGTTTACAGGGTCAACTATGGCTACACCTTC.